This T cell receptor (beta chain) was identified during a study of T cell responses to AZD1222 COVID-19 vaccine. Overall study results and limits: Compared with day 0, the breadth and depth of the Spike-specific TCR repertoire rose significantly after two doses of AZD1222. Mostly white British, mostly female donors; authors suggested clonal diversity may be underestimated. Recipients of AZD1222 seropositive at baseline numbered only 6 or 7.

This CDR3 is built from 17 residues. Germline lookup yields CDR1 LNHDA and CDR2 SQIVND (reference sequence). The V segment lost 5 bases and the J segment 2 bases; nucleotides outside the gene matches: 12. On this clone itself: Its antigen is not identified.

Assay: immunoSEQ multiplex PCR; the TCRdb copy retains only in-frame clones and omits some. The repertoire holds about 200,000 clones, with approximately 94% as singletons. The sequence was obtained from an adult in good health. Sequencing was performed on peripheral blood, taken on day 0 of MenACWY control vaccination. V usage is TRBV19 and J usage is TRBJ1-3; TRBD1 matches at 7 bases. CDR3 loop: CASSPGGHLGPGNTIYF. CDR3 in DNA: TGTGCCAGTAGTCCAGGGGGACACTTGGGCCCTGGAAACACCATATATTTT.